A selection of T cell receptor beta chains follows, all from one sample in a study of post-analysis software for immune sequencing data. A single record per CDR3 protein comes from TCRdb applying MiXCR to the PCR reads. The sample contains some 690,000 distinct CDR3 sequences, roughly 27% of which appear only once. Material: blood. These receptor sequences come from a girl aged 5-17 years with multiple sclerosis. CDR3s include the opening cysteine and the closing phenylalanine or tryptophan. The D gene is left open where the match is weak. For some rows the clone size is stated as once, few or many, or as a class when expanded; others skip it.

J gene	V gene	clone size	D gene	CDR3 DNA	CDR3 protein
TRBJ2-3	TRBV5-6	many	-	TGTGCCAGCAGCTTAAGAGGGAGAACAGATACGCAGTATTTT	CASSLRGRTDTQYF
TRBJ2-4	TRBV3-1	few	-	TGTGCCAGCAGCCAAGGACTAAGAAAAAACATTCAGTACTTC	CASSQGLRKNIQYF
TRBJ2-5	TRBV7-2	-	TRBD1	TGTGCCAGCAGCTTAATGGGGACAGCCCTCCAAGAGACCCAGTACTTC	CASSLMGTALQETQYF
TRBJ2-3	TRBV10-3	few	TRBD1	TGTGCCATCAGTGAGTTCGGACAGGCCACAGATACGCAGTATTTT	CAISEFGQATDTQYF
TRBJ2-7	TRBV28	-	-	TGTGCCAGCAGTGCTGGGGGGCAGGGGCGAAACGAGCAGTACTTC	CASSAGGQGRNEQYF
TRBJ2-1	TRBV27	-	TRBD2	TGTGCCAGCAGTTCGTCGGGACTAGCCTCCAATGAGCAGTTCTTC	CASSSSGLASNEQFF
TRBJ2-7	TRBV20-1	-	-	TGCAGTGCTAGGAGGACTGAGGATTGGGGCGAGCAGTACTTC	CSARRTEDWGEQYF
TRBJ1-5	TRBV27	few	-	TGTGCCAGCAGCCGGGAGACTTCAGGTCAGCCCCAGCATTTT	CASSRETSGQPQHF
TRBJ2-3	TRBV20-1	-	-	TGCAGTGCTGCTAAGTCGCCCCGGACGCAGTATTTT	CSAAKSPRTQYF
TRBJ2-7	TRBV20-1	-	-	TGCAGTGCTAGAGGGACCGGTGGGGGGCCCAGGTACAATGAGCAGTACTTC	CSARGTGGGPRYNEQYF
TRBJ2-1	TRBV20-1	few	-	TGCAGTCCCCCCGTCGCGGGGGCTAATGAGCAGTTCTTC	CSPPVAGANEQFF
TRBJ2-5	TRBV2	few	TRBD1	TGTGCCAGCAGTGAAACCAGGACAGGGCGCATCCAATGGGGCCAGTACTTC	CASSETRTGRIQWGQYF
TRBJ1-1	TRBV5-1	few	-	TGCGCCAGCAGCTTGGGGGCAGGGGCGACGAACACTGAAGCTTTCTTT	CASSLGAGATNTEAFF
TRBJ2-7	TRBV12-3/TRBV12-4	-	TRBD1	TGTGCCAGCAGTCCGACAGGGGGAACCCACGAGCAGTACTTC	CASSPTGGTHEQYF
TRBJ2-3	TRBV28	few	-	TGTGCCAGCTTGCTTGGGAGCACTAGCACAGATACGCAGTATTTT	CASLLGSTSTDTQYF
TRBJ1-4	TRBV13	once	-	TGTGCCAGCAACTCCTACGGGTCAAATGAAAAACTGTTTTTT	CASNSYGSNEKLFF
TRBJ2-3	TRBV20-1	few	TRBD2	TGCAGTGCTAGAACTAGCGGGAGCGAAGATACGCAGTATTTT	CSARTSGSEDTQYF
TRBJ2-3	TRBV15	-	TRBD2	TGTGCCACCAGCAGAGGGCTAGCGGGAGGGCCAGATACGCAGTATTTT	CATSRGLAGGPDTQYF
TRBJ2-7	TRBV5-1	-	-	TGCGCCAGCAGCCGGGTGGGGGACTCAACCTACGAGCAGTACTTC	CASSRVGDSTYEQYF
TRBJ2-1	TRBV11-1	-	-	TGTGCCAGCAGCTTACTCGCACGCCTCGGGTACAATGAGCAGTTCTTC	CASSLLARLGYNEQFF
TRBJ2-7	TRBV20-1	few	TRBD2	TGCAGTGCTAGAGACTCCCTCCCGTCGGCGGGAGGGCGCGAGCAGTACTTC	CSARDSLPSAGGREQYF
TRBJ2-3	TRBV7-2	few	TRBD2	TGTGCCAGCAGCCACACCCCTACTAGCGTCCCGCAGTATTTT	CASSHTPTSVPQYF
TRBJ2-1	TRBV29-1	-	TRBD2	TGCAGCGGGGGCGGGATTGGGAGGGACTACAATGAGCAGTTCTTC	CSGGGIGRDYNEQFF
TRBJ2-4	TRBV3-1	-	-	TGTGCCAGCAGCCACGGCAAAAACATTCAGTACTTC	CASSHGKNIQYF
TRBJ2-1	TRBV7-9	-	TRBD2	TGTGCCAGCAGCTTAGGCGGGGGACGCATCGATGAGCAGTTCTTC	CASSLGGGRIDEQFF
TRBJ2-5	TRBV29-1	-	-	TGCAGCGTTGGGGGTGGGGGGACCCAGTACTTC	CSVGGGGTQYF
TRBJ1-4	TRBV6-4	-	TRBD1	TGTGCCAGCAGTGAACAGGGGGCAGCTAATGAAAAACTGTTTTTT	CASSEQGAANEKLFF
TRBJ2-3	TRBV9	few	-	TGTGCCAGCATGCGGGCAAACACAGATACGCAGTATTTT	CASMRANTDTQYF
TRBJ2-7	TRBV29-1	-	TRBD2	TGCAGCGCTGAACTTTGGCGGGAGGGACTCTCCTACAATGAGCAGTACTTC	CSAELWREGLSYNEQYF
TRBJ2-5	TRBV20-1	-	TRBD2	TGCAGTGCTGCCTCTAGCGGGGGCCTTCTTGGGTATGAGACCCAGTACTTC	CSAASSGGLLGYETQYF
TRBJ2-3	TRBV29-1	-	-	TGCAGCGTCAGGTGGGAGTACACAGATACGCAGTATTTT	CSVRWEYTDTQYF
TRBJ2-5	TRBV6-5	-	-	TGTGCCAGCAGTTACGTTGCTAGCCCGCCGGGGGACCAGTACTTC	CASSYVASPPGDQYF
TRBJ2-3	TRBV6-5	-	TRBD2	TGTGCCAGCAGTGGAGGGGAGGGAACGCAGTATTTT	CASSGGEGTQYF
TRBJ2-3	TRBV5-6	few	-	TGTGCCAGCAGCTCACAGCGGACAGGAGGGACAGATACGCAGTATTTT	CASSSQRTGGTDTQYF
TRBJ2-4	TRBV12-3/TRBV12-4	-	-	TGTGCCAGCAGTTTAGGAGGGACATGTAGCATTCAGTACTTC	CASSLGGTCSIQYF
TRBJ1-2	TRBV6-1	few	-	TGTGCCAGCAGCCCGAGGCGAGCCAACCCAGGGGCGACGGGCTACACCTTC	CASSPRRANPGATGYTF
TRBJ2-1	TRBV29-1	-	TRBD2	TGCAGCGTCGCGACTAGCGGGGTTAAATATGAGCAGTTCTTC	CSVATSGVKYEQFF
TRBJ1-1	TRBV5-1	-	-	TGCGCCAGCAGCTTGGCGGCTCCCTTGGGAGCTTTCTTT	CASSLAAPLGAFF
TRBJ2-3	TRBV20-1	few	TRBD2	TGCAGTGCTACCGTTCTCGCCGGGACTAGCGGGGATAGCACAGATACGCAGTATTTT	CSATVLAGTSGDSTDTQYF
TRBJ1-6	TRBV6-1	-	-	TGTGCCAGCAGTGAACAAGAGGGGTACTCACCCCTCCACTTT	CASSEQEGYSPLHF